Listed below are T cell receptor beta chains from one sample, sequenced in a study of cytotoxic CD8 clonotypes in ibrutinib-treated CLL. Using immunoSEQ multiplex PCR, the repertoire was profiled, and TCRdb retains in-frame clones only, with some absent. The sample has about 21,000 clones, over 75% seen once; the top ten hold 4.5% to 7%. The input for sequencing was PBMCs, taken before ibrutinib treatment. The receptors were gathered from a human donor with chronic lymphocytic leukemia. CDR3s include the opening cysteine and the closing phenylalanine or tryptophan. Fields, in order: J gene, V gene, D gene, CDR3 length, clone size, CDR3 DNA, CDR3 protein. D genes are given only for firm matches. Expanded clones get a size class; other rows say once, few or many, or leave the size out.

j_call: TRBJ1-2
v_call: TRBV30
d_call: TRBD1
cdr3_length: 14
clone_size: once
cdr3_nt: TGTGCCTGGAGTGAGGGACAGGCACGTTTCGATCCCACCTTC
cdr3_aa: CAWSEGQARFDPTF

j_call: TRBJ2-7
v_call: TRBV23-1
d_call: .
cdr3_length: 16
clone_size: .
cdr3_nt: TGCGCCAGCAGTCAATCGACGACAGCGATGTGGTACGAGCAGTACTTC
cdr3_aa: CASSQSTTAMWYEQYF

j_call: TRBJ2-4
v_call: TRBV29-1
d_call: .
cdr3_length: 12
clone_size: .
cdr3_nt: TGCAGCGCGGGCAGGGACTTAAACATTCAGTACTTC
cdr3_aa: CSAGRDLNIQYF

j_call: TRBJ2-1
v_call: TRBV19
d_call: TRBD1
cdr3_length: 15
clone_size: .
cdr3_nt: TGTGCCAGTAGTATTCCGGGACAGGGGGGCAATGAGCAGTTCTTC
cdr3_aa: CASSIPGQGGNEQFF

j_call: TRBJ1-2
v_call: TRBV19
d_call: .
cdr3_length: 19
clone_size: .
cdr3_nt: TGTGCCAGTAGTATAGTTCCTTTGGGAAGGCTTCTACTAAACTATGGCTACACCTTC
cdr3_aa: CASSIVPLGRLLLNYGYTF

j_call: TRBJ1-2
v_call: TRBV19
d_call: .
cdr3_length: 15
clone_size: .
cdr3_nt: TGTGCCAGTAGTCCCCTATCCAGGGAGACCTATGGCTACACCTTC
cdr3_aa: CASSPLSRETYGYTF

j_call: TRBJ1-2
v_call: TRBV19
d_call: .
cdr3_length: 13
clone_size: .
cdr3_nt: TGTGCCAGTAGTATAGAAGCAGATCGGGGCTACACCTTC
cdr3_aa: CASSIEADRGYTF

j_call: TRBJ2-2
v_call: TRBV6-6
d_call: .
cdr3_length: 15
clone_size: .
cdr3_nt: TGTGCCAGCAGTTACTCGAGACCCGAGCTCGGGGAGCTGTTTTTT
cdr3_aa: CASSYSRPELGELFF

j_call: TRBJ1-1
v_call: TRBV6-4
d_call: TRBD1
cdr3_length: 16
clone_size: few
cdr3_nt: TGTGCCAGCAGCCGACAGGGAGGCCTGATGGGCACTGAAGCTTTCTTT
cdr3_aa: CASSRQGGLMGTEAFF

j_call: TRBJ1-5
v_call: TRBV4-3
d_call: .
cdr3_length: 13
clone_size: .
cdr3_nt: TGCGCCAGCAGTTTGGGGTTCAATCAGCCCCAGCATTTT
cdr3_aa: CASSLGFNQPQHF

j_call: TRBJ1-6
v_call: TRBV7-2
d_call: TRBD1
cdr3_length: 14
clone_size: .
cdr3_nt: TGTGCCAGCAGCCGACAGGGCTATAATTCACCCCTCCACTTT
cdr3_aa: CASSRQGYNSPLHF

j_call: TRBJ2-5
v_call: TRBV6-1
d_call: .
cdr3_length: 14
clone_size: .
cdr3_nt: TGTGCCAGCAGGGACCCCGGGTACCAAGAGACCCAGTACTTC
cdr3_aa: CASRDPGYQETQYF

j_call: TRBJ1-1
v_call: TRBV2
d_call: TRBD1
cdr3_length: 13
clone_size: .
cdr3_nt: TGTGCCAGCAGCCAGGACAGGGCAGTTGAAGCTTTCTTT
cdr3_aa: CASSQDRAVEAFF

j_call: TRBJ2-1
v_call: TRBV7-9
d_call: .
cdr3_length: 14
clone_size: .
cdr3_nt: TGTGCCAGCAGCTTAGCTTGGGGGGACGATGAGCAGTTCTTC
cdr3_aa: CASSLAWGDDEQFF

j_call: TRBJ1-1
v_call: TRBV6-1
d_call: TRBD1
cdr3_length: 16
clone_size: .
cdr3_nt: TGTGCCAGCAGTGATTTTAACAGGGGGCGCCTGAAGCTGGCTTTCTTT
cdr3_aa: CASSDFNRGRLKLAFF

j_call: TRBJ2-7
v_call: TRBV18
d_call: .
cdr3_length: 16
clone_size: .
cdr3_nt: TGTGCCAGCTCACCACCCAACAGGGGGGGAAACTACGAGCAGTACTTC
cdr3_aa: CASSPPNRGGNYEQYF

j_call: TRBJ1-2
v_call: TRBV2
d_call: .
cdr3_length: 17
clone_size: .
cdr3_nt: TGTGCCAGCTCCCGGACCGCTGACCGTCTTTCAACCGGTGGCTACACCTTC
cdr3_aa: CASSRTADRLSTGGYTF

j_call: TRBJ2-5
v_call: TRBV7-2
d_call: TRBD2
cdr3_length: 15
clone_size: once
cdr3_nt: TGTGCCAGCAGCTTAGAGGGAGGGTACCAAGAGACCCAGTACTTC
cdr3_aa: CASSLEGGYQETQYF

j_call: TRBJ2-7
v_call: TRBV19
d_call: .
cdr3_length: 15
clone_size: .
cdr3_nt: TGTGCCAGTAGTATAGGGGGCCAGTACGCCTACGAGCAGTACTTC
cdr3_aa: CASSIGGQYAYEQYF

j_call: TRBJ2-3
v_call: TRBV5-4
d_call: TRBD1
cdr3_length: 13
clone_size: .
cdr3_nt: TGTGCCAGCAGGCGAGACAGGGAGACGACGCAGTATTTT
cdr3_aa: CASRRDRETTQYF

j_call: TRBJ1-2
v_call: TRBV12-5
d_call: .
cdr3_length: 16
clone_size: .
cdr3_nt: TGTGCTAGTGGTTTGGCACAGGGCCGCAGGGAATATGGCTACACCTTC
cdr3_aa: CASGLAQGRREYGYTF

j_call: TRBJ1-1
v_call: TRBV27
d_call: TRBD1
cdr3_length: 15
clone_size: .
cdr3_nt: TGTGCCAGCAGAAGACAGGGGACGGGATTGACTGAAGCTTTCTTT
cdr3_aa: CASRRQGTGLTEAFF

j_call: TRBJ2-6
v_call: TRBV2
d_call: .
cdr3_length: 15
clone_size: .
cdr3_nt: TGTGCCAGCAGTGCCGAAGGCTCTGGGGCCAACGTCCTGACTTTC
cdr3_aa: CASSAEGSGANVLTF

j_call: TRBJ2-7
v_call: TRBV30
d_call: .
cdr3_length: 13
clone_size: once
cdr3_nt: TGTGCCTGGAGCGCGGGACAGACCTACGAGCAGTACTTC
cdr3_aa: CAWSAGQTYEQYF

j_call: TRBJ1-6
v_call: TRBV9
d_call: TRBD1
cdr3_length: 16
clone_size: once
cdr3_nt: TGTGCCAGCAGCGCCGAACAGGGGGACAATAATTCACCCCTCCACTTT
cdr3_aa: CASSAEQGDNNSPLHF

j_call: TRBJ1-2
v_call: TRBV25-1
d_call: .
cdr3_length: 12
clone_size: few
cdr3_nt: TGTGCCAGCAGAGGGGGGGCAGGTGGCTACACCTTC
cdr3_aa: CASRGGAGGYTF

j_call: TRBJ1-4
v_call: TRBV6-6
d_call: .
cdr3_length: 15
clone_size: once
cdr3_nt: TGTGCCAGCAGTTACACCGAACCGTTCGATGAAAAACTGTTTTTT
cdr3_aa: CASSYTEPFDEKLFF

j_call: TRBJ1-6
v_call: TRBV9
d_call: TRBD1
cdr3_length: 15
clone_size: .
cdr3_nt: TGTGCCAGCAGCGAGGAAGGGGGCGCGAATTCACCCCTCCACTTT
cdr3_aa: CASSEEGGANSPLHF

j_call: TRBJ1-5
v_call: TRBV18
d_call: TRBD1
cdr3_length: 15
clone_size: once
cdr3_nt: TGTGCCAGCTCACCGACAGGACAGGGTAATCAGCCCCAGCATTTT
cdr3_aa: CASSPTGQGNQPQHF

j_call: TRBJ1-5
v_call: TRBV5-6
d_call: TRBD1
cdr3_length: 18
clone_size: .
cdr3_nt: TGTGCCAGCAGCAGACTGACAGGGGGGTCTTTTCGCAATCAGCCCCAGCATTTT
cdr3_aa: CASSRLTGGSFRNQPQHF

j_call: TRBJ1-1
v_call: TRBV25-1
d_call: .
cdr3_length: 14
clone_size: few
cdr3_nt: TGTGCCAGCAGTGCACCAGGGATCGGGACTGAAGCTTTCTTT
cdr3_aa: CASSAPGIGTEAFF

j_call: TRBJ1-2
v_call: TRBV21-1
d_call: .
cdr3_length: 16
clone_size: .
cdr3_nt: TGTGCCAGCAGCAAAGCAGGCGGGGACATCATCTATGGCTACACCTTC
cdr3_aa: CASSKAGGDIIYGYTF

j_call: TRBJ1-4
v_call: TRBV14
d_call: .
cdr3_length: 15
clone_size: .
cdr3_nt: TGTGCCAGCAGCCCCACGCCCGGGGCCGGGGAAAAACTGTTTTTT
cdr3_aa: CASSPTPGAGEKLFF

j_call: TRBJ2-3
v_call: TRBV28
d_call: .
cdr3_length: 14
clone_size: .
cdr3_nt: TGTGCCAGCAGTTTATCCAAGAGCACAGATACGCAGTATTTT
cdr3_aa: CASSLSKSTDTQYF

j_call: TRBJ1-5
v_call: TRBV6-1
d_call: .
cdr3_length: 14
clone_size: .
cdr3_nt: TGTGCCAGCAGTGATCTCGCCAGCAATCAGCCCCAGCATTTT
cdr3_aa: CASSDLASNQPQHF

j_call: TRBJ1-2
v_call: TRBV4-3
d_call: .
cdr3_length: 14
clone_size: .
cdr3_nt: TGCGCCAGCAGCCAACTGGACAGTAACTATGGCTACACCTTC
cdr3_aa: CASSQLDSNYGYTF

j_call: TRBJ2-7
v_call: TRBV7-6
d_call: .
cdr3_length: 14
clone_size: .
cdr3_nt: TGTGCCAGCAGCCCCTACGGCCCGACCTACGAGCAGTACTTC
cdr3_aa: CASSPYGPTYEQYF

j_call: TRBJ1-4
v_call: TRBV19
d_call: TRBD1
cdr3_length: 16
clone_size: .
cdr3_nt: TGTGCCAGTAGTCCCCAGGGACAGAGCCTTAATGAAAAACTGTTTTTT
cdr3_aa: CASSPQGQSLNEKLFF

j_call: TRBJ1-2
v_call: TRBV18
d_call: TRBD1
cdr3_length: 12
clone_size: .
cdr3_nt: TGTGCCAGCCGGGGACAGGGATATGGCTACACCTTC
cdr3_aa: CASRGQGYGYTF

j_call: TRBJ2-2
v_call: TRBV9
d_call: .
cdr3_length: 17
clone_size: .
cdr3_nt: TGTGCCAGCAACAAAGGCGGGGGCCGAAGTTTCACCGGGGAGCTGTTTTTT
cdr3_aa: CASNKGGGRSFTGELFF